This T cell receptor beta chain comes out of a study of cytomegalovirus exposure and HLA in healthy donors (dated by TCRdb to the late 2010s). About the study as a whole: According to an earlier analysis of a few hundred of the donors, 150 million to 200 million T cells yielded 90 million to 130 million unique TCR beta sequences and approximately 300 Gb of sequence data. The study profiled the T cell repertoires of 550 to 700 subjects by immunosequencing and related them to cytomegalovirus serostatus. To predict cytomegalovirus infection status, the study brought together high-throughput TCR immunosequencing, statistical association of individual TCRs with disease status, and machine learning. A later analysis re-analyzed previously published TCR beta repertoires from 660 or so donors and added high-resolution HLA genotyping to study TCR occurrence patterns. A separate validation cohort of some 130 different subjects was used in addition to the approximately 610-subject first cohort. Typing coverage differed by locus: A, B, C, DRB1 and DQB1 were typed in roughly 620-630 donors, DQA1 in approximately 520, DPA1 in around 600, and DPB1 in 450 to 490. An early release covering roughly 640 HLA-typed donors comprised about 300 gigabases of sequencing data and tens of millions of unique TCR sequences. Donor age, sex, ethnicity and CMV serostatus were compiled alongside the repertoire data. An earlier analysis of some 500 of the donors used high-throughput TCR beta sequencing to judge whether each TCR beta V gene segment behaved as functional or pseudogenic. The study aimed to test whether signatures of past pathogen exposure could be identified by cataloging public T cell receptors. Of the roughly 410 genotyped donors, 80% to 90% were placed in the genetic ancestry cluster associated with self-reported Caucasian donors. Rather than drawing on any new phenotypic data, the later analysis identified candidate immune exposures from TCR beta sequences and the way those sequences occurred across donors. Genome-wide SNP genotypes for about 55% of the 666 donors were used in a later genetic analysis, which treated that subset as a discovery cohort. HLA typing included class I and class II loci at four-digit resolution. Every discovery cohort repertoire had been produced on one sequencing platform. Because of strong linkage in the cohort, roughly five DR-DQ haplotypes were treated as single units for association and clustering. On average, about 240,000 unique TCR beta nucleotide sequences were sequenced per donor among a few hundred genotyped donors of the cohort, with 15% to 20% of those sequences being non-productive. Study-wide findings and limitations: In a later analysis, most CMV-associated TCR beta chains were found to appear HLA-restricted, with HLA associations seemingly driven largely by CMV exposure. Broadly in line with IMGT annotations, most TCR beta V segments showed up in productive rearrangements about 87% or about 30% of the time in an earlier analysis of 587 of the donors. Linkage disequilibrium might explain the correlated functional status among segregating V segments, but an unknown experimental factor could not be excluded. A total of about 150 TCR beta chains were listed by the study as associated with cytomegalovirus. Most TCR sequences were observed very rarely across donors, whereas some public TCRs were present in many individuals. An association between a missense DCLRE1C variant and V-gene and J-gene trimming of TCR beta chains was found in a later genetic analysis and replicated in an independent cohort. The sequencing pipeline was judged likely to have produced a cluster of highly shared sequence variants as a technical artifact. Only TCR beta chains were sequenced in this cohort, and the absence of alpha or paired-chain data limited detectable features. Compared with equally common non-associated chains, HLA-associated TCR beta chains in a later analysis were more clonally expanded and had lower generation probabilities. The authors suggested that the approach could potentially be extended to other disease states and immunological phenotypes. Several of the top co-occurrence clusters appeared to be linked to parvovirus B19, influenza, CMV and Epstein-Barr virus, according to a later analysis. A further reported finding was that TCR beta sequences accurately predicted the HLA-A and HLA-B alleles for most subjects in the first cohort. In a later analysis, the rate of TCR association differed among HLA loci, with DRB1 alleles having the most associated TCRs and HLA-C alleles having the fewest. Strong co-occurrence of HLA alleles, especially DR and DQ, made assigning TCR associations to individual alleles difficult. Some IMGT-functional V segments, including TRBV6-2 and TRBV6-3, could not be distinguished by the 87-base-pair reads and were therefore excluded. HLA typing was unavailable for some donors at each locus, so association tests used only the typed subset. In vitro tests confirmed that three of the cytomegalovirus-associated TCR beta chains recognize cytomegalovirus antigens. According to a later genetic analysis, donors in an Asian-associated ancestry cluster had fewer N-insertions in productive TCRs than the roughly 670-donor mean. Presence/absence analyses assumed roughly uniform sequencing depth across donors, an assumption that may not hold. A later analysis associated about 17,000 TCR beta sequences with specific HLA alleles at a false discovery rate of 0.05. Over 15 rarely observed V segments, including chromosome 9 orphons, were excluded from the earlier analysis of a few hundred of the donors because counts were too low. The classifier was reported to diagnose cytomegalovirus status with high specificity and sensitivity in both the original and validation cohorts. The only immune exposure information available for the cohort was CMV serostatus.

The CDR1 and CDR2 encoded by the germline V gene are SGHRS and YFSETQ. Deletion took 5 bases off V and 3 bases off J, with a span of 14 bases between the germline ends. Taken from cysteine to phenylalanine, the CDR3 has 14 residues. Only the CDR3 DNA is retained, 42 bases long and in frame from the first base. About this clone itself: Its antigen target is currently unknown. Per-nucleotide qualities are absent, and no much larger clonotype sits a single base away.

In total, roughly 670 healthy bone marrow donors made up the cohort. All cohort members were sampled while nominally healthy, although unrecorded immune exposures were likely present. The donor was CMV seronegative and was included in the group of approximately 350 seronegative cohort members. Each donor provided a peripheral blood sample, and peripheral blood mononuclear cells were used for TCR beta sequencing. Genomic DNA extraction from the blood cell samples was performed with the Qiagen DNeasy Blood Extraction Kit. The library came from the immunoSEQ multiplex PCR assay. The multiplex PCR relied on a mix of 60 forward primers for TCR Vbeta segments and 13 reverse primers for TCR Jbeta segments. The CDR3 region of rearranged TCR beta genes was amplified from genomic DNA by a multiplex PCR assay. On the Illumina HiSeq System, the amplified TCR beta libraries were sequenced as 87-base-pair reads. From the authors' description of their analysis: A later analysis counted approximately 76 million unique TCR beta chains across the 550 to 750 repertoires, and some 11 million of these chains were shared by at least two donors. A nearest-neighbor algorithm error-corrected the raw reads and collapsed the reads into unique sequences, merging closely related sequences to remove PCR and sequencing errors. To assign V, D and J gene segments, CDR3 sequences were aligned to IMGT reference sequences. For a sequence to be retained, a match of at least six nucleotides to both a V gene segment and a J gene segment was required. Rearrangements were classified as productive when the CDR3 lacked stop codons and remained in frame with V and J, and all other rearrangements were classified as non-productive. CDR3 was defined according to IMGT convention as the region running from the second conserved V-encoded cysteine to the conserved J-encoded phenylalanine. The earlier analysis of about 590 of the donors excluded sequences that lacked an unambiguous match to a single V gene segment. An earlier analysis of about 600 of the donors called V segments functional above 56.7% productive rearrangements and segregating when the between-donor standard deviation exceeded 5%. To diagnose cytomegalovirus status from the catalog of TCR beta chain sequences, a statistical classification framework was built. In a later analysis, TCR nucleotide sequences were compared against IMGT/GENE-DB human TR gene sequences so that V and J genes could be assigned. A later analysis assigned CDR3 sequences and most-parsimonious VDJ recombination scenarios with the TCRdist pipeline. In a later analysis, every TCR beta chain was defined by the combination of its CDR3 amino acid sequence and its V-gene family, and reads without a unique V-gene family were dropped. To address suspected cross-contamination and a sequencing artifact, a later analysis removed a few hundred highly shared, low-generation-probability nucleotide sequences. A later analysis calculated a clonal expansion index for each public chain from normalized within-repertoire ranks of inferred template counts. Generation probabilities in a later analysis came from a VDJ recombination model fitted to out-of-frame rearrangements, and those results were checked against IGoR. In a later analysis, TCR-TCR, TCR-HLA and TCR-CMV co-occurrence was scored with hypergeometric tests, and a repertoire-size bias correction was applied to TCR pairs. In a later analysis, false discovery rates were estimated by permuting HLA or CMV assignments 20 times. In a later analysis, co-occurring TCRs were grouped using DBSCAN, with TCRdist sequence similarity added in when clustering inside HLA-allele-positive subsets. Co-occurrence clustering excluded repertoires with fewer than 30,000 or more than 120,000 public chains, plus five with anomalous nucleotide sharing. In its TCRdb copy, this immuneACCESS table keeps in-frame sequences only and misses some clones. Where compared with another copy, unresolved V genes explain less than half of these, and the others have no known cause. That table gives V, J and clone size, and the DNA gave D and trimming. The sample data list about 140,000 clones, and roughly four fifths of these were observed just once. The top ten clones comprise 2% to 2.5% of the sample.

The sequenced sample consisted of PBMCs. The sequence was obtained from a man younger than 40 in good health and CMV-seronegative. Rearrangement joined TRBV5-1 to TRBJ1-1, and possibly TRBD1, on 6 matching bases. The CDR3 region: CASRIGRGDTEAFF. At the DNA level, the sequence is TGCGCCAGCAGGATCGGCAGGGGCGACACTGAAGCTTTCTTT.